A single sample is the source of the 23 T cell receptor beta chains below, sequenced in a study of blood T cells in healthy people across ages. A J-beta primer mix and a sample-barcoded 5' primer were used in a second PCR of about 7 to 12 cycles. One entry per CDR3 protein, called by TCRdb with MiXCR from the 5' RACE reads. The sample shows about 1.8 million distinct CDR3 sequences, 49% of them seen only once. What was sequenced was blood. The receptors here all came from a woman in her thirties or forties in good health.

The chain uses TRBV29-1 and TRBJ2-1; 7 bases match TRBD1. The DNA end lines up better with TRBJ2-7; the J call may be wrong. The CDR3 contains 12 residues. Germline loops: CDR1 SQVTM, CDR2 ANQGSEA. The CDR3 nucleotides read TGCAGCGTTGGAACAGGGACAGATGAGCAGTACTTC. Protein product: CSVGTGTDEQYF.

Remarks on this clonotype: Mismatch with germline at one junction end may stem from a read error. The rearrangement links TRBV4-1 to TRBJ2-1; either TRBD1 or TRBD2 may fit D (5 bases each). The CDR3 has 15 amino acids. The germline V gene encodes CDR1 MGHRA and CDR2 YSYEKL. The CDR3 loop is CAGSQGEWGPGEQFF. The CDR3 region has the DNA TGCGCCGGCAGCCAAGGGGAGTGGGGTCCGGGGGAGCAGTTCTTC.

The gene calls are TRBV28 and TRBJ1-2; D is undetermined. Germline CDR1 MDHEN, CDR2 SYDVKM. There are 14 residues in the CDR3. Trimming took off 10 bases at V and 1 base at J, with 16 bases between the two ends. The CDR3 nucleotides are TGTGCCATACCATCCGATGGATTTAACTATGGCTACACCTTC. It codes for CAIPSDGFNYGYTF.

V usage is TRBV4-3 and J usage is TRBJ1-2, with D hard to call. The CDR3 length is 16 residues. Between the trimmed V and J ends, which lost 0 bases and 4 bases, there was a span of 15 bases. Germline values: CDR1 LGHNA, CDR2 YSLEER. The CDR3 sequence is CASSQDLSNGIYGYTF. The CDR3 DNA reads TGCGCCAGCAGCCAAGATCTTAGTAATGGTATCTATGGCTACACCTTC.

The chain combines TRBV9 with TRBJ1-6; TRBD1 aligns across 10 bases. V was pared by 0 bases and J by 7 bases, with 4 bases of the junction left unmatched. CDR1 is SGDLS, CDR2 YYNGEE, per germline. CDR3 length equals 16 residues. The CDR3 loop reads CASSVEPGQGNSPLHF. The CDR3 region has the DNA TGTGCCAGCAGCGTAGAACCGGGACAGGGGAATTCACCCCTCCACTTT. Full variable domain (outside the CDR3, taken from reference TRBV9 and TRBJ1-6): DSGVTQTPKHLITATGQRVTLRCSPRSGDLSVYWYQQSLDQGLQFLIQYYNGEERAKGNILERFSAQQFPDLHSELNLSSLELGDSALYFCASSVEPGQGNSPLHFGNGTRLTVT.

This clonotype was counted only a few times. The CDR3 DNA follows: TGTGCCAGCAGCCTAGGGACTAGCGGGAGCCTGGAGACCCAGTACTTC. Translation: CASSLGTSGSLETQYF. This chain links TRBV7-8 with TRBJ2-5; 14 nucleotides align to TRBD2. The CDR3 sequence is 16 residues long. The V gene end was trimmed by 5 bases and the J gene end by 5 bases; junction bases not matched to a gene: 7. Germline CDR1 SGHVS, CDR2 FQNEAQ.

Remarks on this clonotype: The junction does not match germline at one end; this may be a read error. The chain uses TRBV6-2 or TRBV6-3 and TRBJ2-1; D not resolved. The CDR3 runs 13 residues. Per germline, CDR1 MNHEY and CDR2 SVGEGT. The CDR3 loop is CASSDSTLNEQFF. The CDR3 coding sequence is TGTGCCAGCAGTGACTCGACGCTGAATGAGCAGTTCTTC.

This clonotype appeared a few times. J is TRBJ1-2 and V is TRBV7-9; 10 bases are a match to TRBD1. The CDR3 spans 13 residues. V trimming: 5 bases; J trimming: 6 bases; junction bases outside the gene matches: 3. Per the germline V gene, CDR1 is SEHNR and CDR2 is FQNEAQ (reference sequence). The CDR3 protein is CASSTDRGNGYTF. The CDR3 DNA is TGTGCCAGCAGCACGGACAGGGGGAATGGCTACACCTTC.

The rearrangement links TRBV20-1 to TRBJ2-7; D perhaps matches TRBD2 (7 bases). Deletions cut 0 bases from V and 4 bases from J, with 16 bases between. The CDR3 runs 15 residues. Germline CDR1 and CDR2: DFQATT and SNEGSKA (reference sequence). The CDR3 spells CSARDLGGPSYEQYF. In DNA, the CDR3 is TGCAGTGCTAGAGATCTGGGGGGGCCCTCTTACGAGCAGTACTTC.

This clonotype was recorded only once. The chain combines TRBV6-1 with TRBJ2-5; no reliable D call. The CDR3 loop spans 14 amino acids. Between the trimmed V and J ends, which lost 4 bases and 5 bases, there was a span of 14 bases. From germline, CDR1 is MNHNS and CDR2 SASEGT. The CDR3 region has the DNA TGTGCCAGCAGTGCCGCAATATCCCGGGAGACCCAGTACTTC. It is translated as CASSAAISRETQYF.

About this clonotype itself: At one boundary the junction diverges from the germline segment, which might be a read error. The chain couples TRBV4-3 to TRBJ1-2, with D possibly matching TRBD1 (5 bases). The CDR3 totals 15 residues. CDR1 is LGHNA and CDR2 is YSLEER in the germline V gene. The CDR3 coding sequence is TGCGCCAGCAGCCAAACCGGGGCACCTAACTATGGCCACACCTTC. As protein: CASSQTGAPNYGHTF.

This chain uses TRBV14 with TRBJ1-1; a possible D gene is TRBD1 (5 bases). The germline gives CDR1 SGHDN, CDR2 FVKESK. The CDR3 contains 15 residues. V was pared by 2 bases and J by 5 bases, with 15 bases between. CDR3: CASSQRTGRGTEAFF. The CDR3 nucleotides are TGTGCCAGCAGCCAAAGGACGGGACGGGGAACTGAAGCTTTCTTT.

The V gene is TRBV6-6, the J gene TRBJ1-5, with 8 bases fitting TRBD1. Germline CDR1 and CDR2: MNHNY and SVGAGI (reference sequence). This CDR3 has 15 amino acids. V was clipped by 6 bases and J by 3 bases; unmatched bases: 7. The CDR3 DNA follows: TGTGCCAGCAGGATCAGGACAGGGAACAATCAGCCCCAGCATTTT. Residues: CASRIRTGNNQPQHF.

V gene TRBV6-2 or TRBV6-3 combines with J gene TRBJ1-1, with 11 nucleotides matching TRBD1. The J segment lost 0 bases and the V segment lost 5 bases, leaving 8 bases of the junction unmatched. Germline V gene lookup returns CDR1 MNHEY and CDR2 SVGEGT. The CDR3 is 17 amino acids. CDR3 in amino acids: CASSLRDRGLVNTEAFF. CDR3 nucleotides: TGTGCCAGCAGTCTCCGGGACAGGGGGTTGGTGAACACTGAAGCTTTCTTT.

The chain combines TRBV28 with TRBJ1-2; 8 nucleotides agree with TRBD1. The CDR3 runs 16 residues. The germline V gene has CDR1 MDHEN and CDR2 SYDVKM. The junction had 13 bases not matched to a gene; V was cut back by 6 bases and J by 4 bases. This chain's CDR3 is CASSPPSAGGIYGYTF. The CDR3, as DNA: TGTGCCAGCAGCCCTCCATCGGCAGGGGGCATCTATGGCTACACCTTC.

CDR3 residues: CSARGSVGQETQFF. CDR3 in DNA: TGCAGTGCTAGGGGGAGCGTTGGGCAAGAGACCCAGTTCTTC. The chain carries TRBV20-1 and TRBJ2-5, with D perhaps TRBD2 (5 bases). The J call may be faulty, since TRBJ2-1 better matches the DNA end. Germline V gives CDR1 DFQATT, CDR2 SNEGSKA (reference sequence). This CDR3 region has 14 residues.

The J gene is TRBJ1-1, the V gene TRBV4-3; a weak D match, TRBD1 (5 bases). The CDR3 is 16 residues long. The germline CDR1 and CDR2 sequences are LGHNA and YSLEER. The germline V and J ends were trimmed by 0 bases and 0 bases, with 11 bases remaining between them. The CDR3 region is CASSQDSGGLNTEAFF. In DNA form, the CDR3 reads TGCGCCAGCAGCCAAGATTCCGGGGGTTTGAACACTGAAGCTTTCTTT.

The chain joins TRBV12-3 or TRBV12-4 to TRBJ1-1; D is undetermined. This CDR3 region has 15 residues. V lost 5 bases and J lost 5, with 18 bases in between. The DNA of the CDR3 is TGTGCCAGCAGTCCCCACCGACAAAGTTGGACTGAAGCTTTCTTT. This encodes CASSPHRQSWTEAFF.

The J gene is TRBJ2-3, the V gene TRBV9; D remains ambiguous. V was clipped by 3 bases and J by 2 bases, with 13 bases between them. The CDR3 is 15 amino acids. Per the germline V gene, CDR1 is SGDLS and CDR2 is YYNGEE. The CDR3 spells CASSGRSGPTDTQYF. The CDR3 nucleotides are TGTGCCAGCAGCGGGCGGTCTGGACCCACAGATACGCAGTATTTT. Combining the CDR3 with reference TRBV9 and TRBJ2-3 gives the whole variable domain DSGVTQTPKHLITATGQRVTLRCSPRSGDLSVYWYQQSLDQGLQFLIQYYNGEERAKGNILERFSAQQFPDLHSELNLSSLELGDSALYFCASSGRSGPTDTQYFGPGTRLTVL.

This clonotype was observed a few times. Just one base apart from a much larger clone, this may be a read error. The chain employs TRBV6-5 and TRBJ2-5; D may be TRBD1 (5 bases). The CDR3 runs 14 residues. The germline V and J ends were trimmed by 0 bases and 2 bases, with 7 bases remaining between them. Germline lookup yields CDR1 MNHEY and CDR2 SVGAGI. CDR3 protein: CASSYSRQQETQYF. Here the CDR3 DNA reads TGTGCCAGCAGTTACTCGAGACAGCAAGAGACCCAGTACTTC.

This clonotype has just a few counts. The chain joins TRBV27 to TRBJ2-7; D might be TRBD1 or TRBD2, each matching 5 bases. This CDR3 has 14 amino acids. Germline V lookup: CDR1 MNHEY, CDR2 SMNVEV (reference sequence). V was cut by 3 bases and J by 4 bases, with 13 bases left in between. CDR3 nucleotide sequence: TGTGCCAGCAGTTTCTCCTCCGGGGCATACGAGCAGTACTTC. This codes for CASSFSSGAYEQYF.

This chain joins TRBV4-3 and TRBJ1-6; D gene uncertain. The CDR3 length is 15 residues. V was pared by 4 bases and J by 9 bases, with 16 bases between. Germline assignment: CDR1 LGHNA and CDR2 YSLEER. The DNA for the CDR3 is TGCGCCAGCAGCCGCTACCGAGAGGCGGGTTCACCCCTCCACTTT. Its translation is CASSRYREAGSPLHF.

The chain couples TRBV7-8 to TRBJ2-6, with a weak D call TRBD2 (6 bases). V shed 6 bases and J shed 2 bases, with 17 bases lying between them. Germline-derived CDR1 and CDR2 are SGHVS and FQNEAQ. The CDR3 consists of 17 residues. The CDR3, as DNA: TGTGCCAGCAGTATTGGATTCGGGAGCACTGGGGCCAACGTCCTGACTTTC. This translates into CASSIGFGSTGANVLTF. The entire variable domain, with the rest obtained from reference TRBV7-8 and TRBJ2-6, is as follows: GAGVSQSPRYKVAKRGQDVALRCDPISGHVSLFWYQQALGQGPEFLTYFQNEAQLDKSGLPSDRFFAERPEGSVSTLKIQRTQQEDSAVYLCASSIGFGSTGANVLTFGAGSRLTVL.